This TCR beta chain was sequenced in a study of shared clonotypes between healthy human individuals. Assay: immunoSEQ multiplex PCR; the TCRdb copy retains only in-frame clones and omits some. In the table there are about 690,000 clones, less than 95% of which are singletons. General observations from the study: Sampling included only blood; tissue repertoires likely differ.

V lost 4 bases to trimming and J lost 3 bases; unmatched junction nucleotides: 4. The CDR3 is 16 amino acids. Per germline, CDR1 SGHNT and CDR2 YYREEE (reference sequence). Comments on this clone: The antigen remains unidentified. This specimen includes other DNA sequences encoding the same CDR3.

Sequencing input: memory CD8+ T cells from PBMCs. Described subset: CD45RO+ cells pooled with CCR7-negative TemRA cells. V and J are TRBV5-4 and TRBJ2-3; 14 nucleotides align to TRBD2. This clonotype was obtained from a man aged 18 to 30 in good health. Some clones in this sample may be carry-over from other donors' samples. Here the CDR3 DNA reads TGTGCCAGCAGCGGTGGGACTAGCGGGAGAACAGATACGCAGTATTTT. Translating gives CASSGGTSGRTDTQYF.